The T cell receptor (beta chain) described here comes from a study of shared clonotypes between healthy human individuals (dated by TCRdb to the early 2020s). Context from the whole study: The cohort included a few men and two women between 18 and 49 years of age. Between about 0.8 and 9 billion PBMCs per donor were obtained by leukapheresis. Blood TCR repertoires of roughly five healthy adults were deeply sequenced to estimate repertoire size and the extent of clonotype sharing between individuals. For each donor, CD4 naive and CD4 memory were each given three plates, CD8 naive was given two plates, and CD8 memory was given one plate. Libraries were prepared and TCR repertoires were sequenced by different laboratories using diverse techniques, in order to increase sequencing depth and limit assay-specific biases.

Donors were healthy HIV-negative adults with no recently reported acute infections or vaccinations. Every donor was a Caucasian adult residing in Nashville, Tennessee, USA. Magnetic negative selection was used to enrich CD4+ T cells, after which naive cells were positively selected on CD45RA and the negative fraction became the memory subset. After blood collection by leukapheresis, PBMCs were isolated using Ficoll-Histopaque density gradient centrifugation and then cryopreserved in the vapor phase of liquid nitrogen. Purity and quantity of every magnetically sorted T cell population were checked by analytical flow cytometry. Genomic DNA was isolated from each sorted fraction and quantified by UV absorbance on a Nanodrop 2000c. Overall study outcomes, separate from this receptor: Pairwise subsampling led to the expectation that sequencing depth would affect the degree of clonotype sharing among donors. Higher generation probabilities were observed for clonotypes shared by all four sorted-subset donors than for non-shared clonotypes. Naive subsets generally had larger estimated clonotype richness than memory subsets. Even with the large sequencing depth, rarefaction of the sorted-subset datasets indicated that sequencing was incomplete. Roughly 5% of naive CD4, roughly 3.5% of naive CD8, around 2.3% of memory CD4, and 0.4% of memory CD8 clonotypes were shared across a few donors. Sampling was restricted to blood, and TCR repertoires in tissue are likely to differ from TCR repertoires in blood. Because the study included only a small number of donors, the genetic and exposure-history diversity represented was limited.

TCR CDR3 regions were amplified from genomic DNA by multiplex PCR using the deep immunoSEQ assay. Extracted genomic DNA from each cell subset was distributed evenly across all wells of several immunoSEQ 96-well plates, and each plate was treated as a replicate. For sorted subsets, roughly 200 ng of genomic DNA, equivalent to some 30,000 T cell genomes, went into each replicate PCR. The purified libraries were quantified using a Qubit 3.0 fluorometer, sized with a Bioanalyzer 2100, and then quantified again using the KAPA Library Quantification kit. Every immunoSEQ 96-well plate was sequenced on a separate single-read 150-cycle Illumina NextSeq 550 flow cell. The source study handled its data this way. The immunoSEQ output contained only junctional sequences without quality scores, so filtering could not match that applied to full-length reads. To assign V/J genes and CDR3, sequences were annotated using PyIR, a Python wrapper for IgBLAST v1.9, with IMGT germline references. Reads were removed for weak V/J assignments (E-value above 1e-6), missing CDR3, stop codons, out-of-frame junctions, or ambiguous translated residues. A V3J clonotype was defined by an identical inferred V gene, J gene, and CDR3 amino acid sequence. Percentage overlap between repertoires was calculated by dividing the number of shared unique clonotypes by the size of the smaller repertoire. RTK rarefaction, the Chao1 estimator, and Recon v2.1 estimates of unobserved clonotypes were used to assess repertoire richness. OLGA was used to compute generation probabilities for all TCRbeta clonotypes that the gDNA method yielded from several donors. Held by TCRdb, this immuneACCESS table contains in-frame sequences only and omits some clones. Under half of the omission traces to an unresolved V gene where checked; the cause of the rest is unknown. Clone size and V and J calls were adopted from that table, with D and trimming inferred from the DNA. This sample comprises 950,000 to 1,200,000 clones, about 80% of them detected only once. The top ten hold roughly 0.82% of the sample.

The germline V gene encodes CDR1 SEHNR and CDR2 FQNEAQ (reference sequence). V is cut back by 0 bases and J by 6 bases, with 8 bases in the junction unmatched. Taken from cysteine to phenylalanine, the CDR3 has 17 residues. Only CDR3 DNA is held: 51 bases, read in frame from base 1. A remark on this clone: It lacks a known antigen. No per-base quality is available; no much larger clone lies one base away.

The TCR sequence derives from a man between 18 and 35 years old in good health. Some clones in this sample may be carry-over from other donors' samples. The V and J segments used are TRBV7-9 and TRBJ2-4; TRBD2 matches 10 bases in the middle. Sequencing used memory CD4+ T cells from PBMCs. Read against the paper, the sample's cell subset or site label means: CD45RA-negative fraction. The CDR3 has the sequence CASSLASSGSGGNIQYF. The DNA sequence reads TGTGCCAGCAGCTTAGCATCTAGCGGGAGTGGAGGAAACATTCAGTACTTC.